Presented here are 30 T cell receptor beta chains from one specimen sequenced in a study of graft-versus-host responses after intestinal transplantation. The assay was immunoSEQ multiplex PCR, and TCRdb's table has in-frame clones only and misses some. The data hold roughly 8,700 clones, with roughly 31% observed a single time. CFSE-labeled responder cells (around 200,000) were plated with around 200,000 irradiated, violet-dye-labeled stimulator cells. The sequencing here drew on alloreactive CD8+ T cells from a mixed lymphocyte reaction culture, taken before intestinal transplant. The subset here: CFSE-low proliferating T cells sorted from roughly six-day pre-transplant mixed lymphocyte reaction (GvH or HvG direction). These receptors came from a human patient who received an intestinal transplant.

This rearrangement joins TRBV2 to TRBJ1-4, with a possible D match to TRBD1 (6 bases). The CDR3 runs 12 residues. V was shortened by 6 bases and J by 7 bases, with 9 bases between the two germline ends. Germline V gene sequence: CDR1 SNHLY, CDR2 FYNNEI. Here the CDR3 DNA reads TGTGCCAGCAGATGGACAGTTGAAAAACTGTTTTTT. Its translation is CASRWTVEKLFF.

This clone has just a few counts. The rearrangement uses TRBV4-3 and TRBJ2-3; 12 bases are shared with TRBD1. The germline gives CDR1 LGHNA, CDR2 YSLEER. The CDR3 sequence is 18 residues long. V was clipped by 4 bases and J by 2 bases; unmatched bases: 10. The CDR3 sequence: CASSPLKGTGGFTDTQYF. The CDR3 DNA sequence: TGCGCCAGCAGCCCCTTAAAGGGGACAGGGGGCTTCACAGATACGCAGTATTTT.

A few counts support this clone. The V call is TRBV27, the J call TRBJ2-7; perhaps TRBD2 as D (6 bases). V gave up 3 bases and J gave up 0 bases, with 15 bases separating them. Germline-derived CDR1 and CDR2 are MNHEY and SMNVEV (reference sequence). The CDR3 length is 16 residues. As DNA, the CDR3 is TGTGCCAGCAGTTTGGCGGGGCCAGGAGGCTCCTACGAGCAGTACTTC. The encoded protein is CASSLAGPGGSYEQYF.

CDR3 protein: CASSPGQTITDTQYF. CDR3 nucleotide sequence: TGTGCCAGCAGTCCAGGACAGACTATCACAGATACGCAGTATTTT. The chain carries TRBV28 and TRBJ2-3; tentatively, D is TRBD1 (6 bases). The CDR3 has 15 residues. Germline values: CDR1 MDHEN, CDR2 SYDVKM. The germline V and J ends were trimmed by 5 bases and 2 bases, with 14 bases remaining between them.

The chain is built from TRBV7-8 and TRBJ2-1; TRBD2 matches at 9 bases. Germline CDR1 and CDR2: SGHVS and FQNEAQ. The CDR3 is 16 residues long. With 1 base clipped from V and 3 bases from J, the junction kept 4 bases outside the gene matches. CDR3 coding DNA: TGTGCCAGCAGCTTAGGGGCTAGCGGGGACTACAATGAGCAGTTCTTC. Encoded protein: CASSLGASGDYNEQFF.

This clone qualifies as medium-sized. This chain joins TRBV27 and TRBJ2-7; 8 bases fit TRBD2. J gave up 3 bases and V 2 bases, and 6 bases lay outside the gene matches. CDR3 length equals 15 residues. The germline V gene encodes CDR1 MNHEY and CDR2 SMNVEV (reference sequence). CDR3 in amino acids: CASSLVGTRLYEQYF. The DNA of the CDR3 is TGTGCCAGCAGTTTAGTTGGGACTAGACTCTACGAGCAGTACTTC.

The chain joins TRBV7-8 to TRBJ2-3; TRBD2 agrees at 11 bases. Per the germline V gene, CDR1 is SGHVS and CDR2 is FQNEAQ. The CDR3 contains 18 residues. The V and J ends lost 5 bases and 6 bases, in that order; junction bases with no gene match: 16. The CDR3, as DNA: TGTGCCAGCAGCCCCCGGGGACTAGCGGCTCCCCCTGCTGATACGCAGTATTTT. Its translation: CASSPRGLAAPPADTQYF.

This chain links TRBV6-6 with TRBJ1-1; a weak D match, TRBD1 (5 bases). The germline V and J ends were trimmed by 6 bases and 7 bases, with 18 bases remaining between them. The CDR3 is 14 amino acids. The V gene's germline CDR1 is MNHNY and CDR2 SVGAGI (reference sequence). The CDR3 loop is CASSYPSWGGEAFF. CDR3 bases: TGTGCCAGCAGCTACCCAAGTTGGGGGGGTGAAGCTTTCTTT.

In its sample, this clone is medium-sized (0.01 to 0.1%). The CDR3 DNA is TGTGCCAGCAGTGCCGCGGGTAGCGGCGGCTACGAGCAGTACTTC. Its translation: CASSAAGSGGYEQYF. The gene calls are TRBV27 and TRBJ2-7, with D tentatively TRBD2 (6 bases). The CDR3 consists of 15 residues. The germline V gene encodes CDR1 MNHEY and CDR2 SMNVEV (reference sequence). Trimming left V 5 bases short and J 3 bases short, with 17 bases between.

In its sample, this clone was seen a few times. V and J are TRBV9 and TRBJ2-1; TRBD1 is a possible D gene (7 bases). Germline V gives CDR1 SGDLS, CDR2 YYNGEE. V lost 0 bases to trimming and J lost 7 bases, with 11 bases between them. The CDR3 is 14 amino acids. CDR3 DNA: TGTGCCAGCAGCGTAGGGGACAGCGGGAATGAGCAGTTCTTC. Translating gives CASSVGDSGNEQFF.

This clone ranks as medium-sized (0.01 to 0.1%). The gene calls are TRBV9 and TRBJ1-1, with D tentatively TRBD1 (5 bases). V dropped 3 bases and J dropped 4 bases, with 16 bases sitting between them. This CDR3 contains 15 residues. CDR1 and CDR2 from the germline V gene are SGDLS and YYNGEE. The CDR3 reads CASSELKGIGTEAFF. CDR3 in DNA: TGTGCCAGCAGCGAATTAAAGGGGATTGGCACTGAAGCTTTCTTT.

The chain employs TRBV4-2 and TRBJ2-7, with 10 bases lining up with TRBD2. V trimming: 1 base; J trimming: 4 bases; junction bases outside the gene matches: 7. The CDR3 spans 16 residues. Germline CDR1 LGHNA, CDR2 YNFKEQ. DNA for the CDR3: TGTGCCAGCAGCCAAGTCGCCGGGACTAGCGTGTACGAGCAGTACTTC. Translating gives CASSQVAGTSVYEQYF.

Sample share makes this clone medium-sized (0.01 to 0.1%). The chain uses TRBV4-1 and TRBJ1-6, with 8 bases that match TRBD1. Germline V gives CDR1 MGHRA, CDR2 YSYEKL. With 5 bases clipped from V and 9 bases from J, the junction kept 3 bases outside the gene matches. CDR3 length equals 13 residues. This CDR3 reads CASSYDRGSPLHF. The CDR3 nucleotides read TGCGCCAGCAGCTATGACAGGGGTTCACCCCTCCACTTT.

V usage is TRBV27 and J usage is TRBJ2-7, with 9 bases aligning to TRBD1. CDR3 length: 14 residues. J gave up 3 bases and V 4 bases, and 4 bases lay outside the gene matches. Germline V lookup: CDR1 MNHEY, CDR2 SMNVEV (reference sequence). The CDR3 is CASSYGTGNYEQYF. The CDR3 nucleotides are TGTGCCAGCAGTTACGGGACAGGGAACTACGAGCAGTACTTC.

The chain employs TRBV27 and TRBJ2-7; 10 positions match TRBD1. J was trimmed by 3 bases and V by 2 bases; bases with no gene match: 4. Germline-derived CDR1 and CDR2 are MNHEY and SMNVEV (reference sequence). The CDR3 length is 15 residues. For the CDR3, the DNA is TGTGCCAGCAGTTTAGGGACAGGGGCGGGCTACGAGCAGTACTTC. Protein product: CASSLGTGAGYEQYF.

A single count supports this clone. The rearrangement uses TRBV9 and TRBJ2-3; possibly TRBD1 for D (6 bases). Germline V CDR1 and CDR2: SGDLS, YYNGEE. Deletions cut 1 base from V and 3 bases from J, with 9 bases between. This CDR3 contains 14 residues. The DNA for the CDR3 is TGTGCCAGCAGCGTAACAGGGTGGACAGATACGCAGTATTTT. Its translation is CASSVTGWTDTQYF.

This clone was counted only a few times. V gene TRBV9 combines with J gene TRBJ2-7; D unresolved. Germline V gene lookup returns CDR1 SGDLS and CDR2 YYNGEE. CDR3 size: 13 residues. The V gene lost 2 bases and the J gene lost 5 bases, with 11 bases spanning the gap. The DNA of the CDR3 is TGTGCCAGCAGCGTTCACATTTTGGACGAGCAGTACTTC. Translated, it gives CASSVHILDEQYF.

J is TRBJ2-7 and V is TRBV4-1; 8 bases agree with TRBD2. Germline loops: CDR1 MGHRA, CDR2 YSYEKL. CDR3 length: 14 amino acids. The junction had 3 bases not matched to a gene; V was cut back by 4 bases and J by 1 base. The CDR3 sequence is CASSPQRGSYEQYF. The CDR3 DNA is TGCGCCAGCAGCCCCCAGCGGGGGTCCTACGAGCAGTACTTC.

This clone turned up a few times. The chain has TRBV9 and TRBJ1-2; the D is unclear. V lost 0 bases and J lost 5, with 11 bases in between. This CDR3 region has 14 residues. Looked up from germline, CDR1 is SGDLS and CDR2 is YYNGEE. CDR3 sequence reads: CASSVDAGPYGYTF. In DNA, the CDR3 is TGTGCCAGCAGCGTAGACGCCGGTCCTTATGGCTACACCTTC.

The V and J genes are TRBV10-2 and TRBJ1-2; 7 bases match TRBD1. This CDR3 region has 15 residues. Germline CDR1 and CDR2: WSHSY and SAAADI. J lost 7 bases, V lost 8 bases, and 16 bases had no gene match. CDR3 nucleotides: TGCGCCAGCCGAGGTACTGGACAGGTCTATTTTGGCTACACCTTC. This encodes CASRGTGQVYFGYTF.

Only a few counts were recorded for this clone. The chain combines TRBV18 with TRBJ1-3; the D gene is possibly TRBD1 (6 bases). The germline V and J ends were trimmed by 0 bases and 0 bases, with 9 bases remaining between them. Germline V lookup: CDR1 KGHSH, CDR2 LQKENI. The CDR3 covers 16 residues. The CDR3 loop reads CASSPPQGHSGNTIYF. CDR3 coding DNA: TGTGCCAGCTCACCACCCCAGGGGCACTCTGGAAACACCATATATTTT. The full variable domain, in which reference TRBV18 and TRBJ1-3 provide the parts outside the CDR3, is NAGVMQNPRHLVRRRGQEARLRCSPMKGHSHVYWYRQLPEEGLKFMVYLQKENIIDESGMPKERFSAEFPKEGPSILRIQQVVRGDSAAYFCASSPPQGHSGNTIYFGEGSWLTVV.

CDR3 coding DNA: TGTGCCAGCAGTTACACGGTTAGAGAGCAGTACTTC. Translation: CASSYTVREQYF. V is TRBV6-5 and J is TRBJ2-7; the D is unclear. V gave up 2 bases and J gave up 7 bases, with 9 bases separating them. The germline gives CDR1 MNHEY, CDR2 SVGAGI. The CDR3 runs to 12 residues.

The table lists this clone with a few counts. The chain couples TRBV5-6 to TRBJ1-2; D is undetermined. Germline CDR1 is SGHDT and CDR2 is YYEEEE. This CDR3 is built from 12 residues. V gave up 4 bases and J gave up 8 bases, with 12 bases separating them. The DNA for the CDR3 is TGTGCCAGCAGCCTCCTCTCCTACGGCTACACCTTC. Its protein product is CASSLLSYGYTF.

The rearrangement joins TRBV19 to TRBJ2-7, with D possibly TRBD2 on 5 matching bases. The CDR3 has 13 amino acids. CDR1 and CDR2 from the germline V gene are LNHDA and SQIVND (reference sequence). Trimming shortened V by 5 bases and J by 3 bases, and 11 bases separated the two germline ends. The CDR3 sequence: CASSPGLGYEQYF. CDR3 DNA: TGTGCCAGTAGTCCCGGACTCGGCTACGAGCAGTACTTC.

The J gene is TRBJ2-5, the V gene TRBV7-9, with 7 positions matching TRBD2. J was trimmed by 5 bases and V by 5 bases; bases with no gene match: 11. CDR1 and CDR2 from the germline V gene are SEHNR and FQNEAQ (reference sequence). This CDR3 is 15 amino acids long. The CDR3 DNA reads as TGTGCCAGCAGCCCGAAGGCGCGGGAGAGGGAGACCCAGTACTTC. Amino acids: CASSPKARERETQYF.

Concerning this clone itself: A much larger clonotype is one base distant, so this may be a read error. This specimen includes other DNA sequences encoding the same CDR3. The chain combines TRBV14 with TRBJ1-2; D is possibly TRBD1 (5 bases). The CDR3 length is 14 residues. CDR1 SGHDN and CDR2 FVKESK come from the germline V gene. V lost 1 base and J 8 bases, leaving 14 bases between the germline ends. CDR3 coding DNA: TGTGCCAGCAGCCAAGTGGCGGGGCCCTACGGCTACACCTTC. Translating it yields CASSQVAGPYGYTF.

V usage is TRBV5-4 and J usage is TRBJ2-2; TRBD2 matches 11 bases. Germline V CDR1 and CDR2: SGHNT, YYREEE (reference sequence). V lost 1 base, J lost 8 bases, and 4 bases stayed unmatched. CDR3 length: 15 amino acids. The CDR3 DNA reads as TGTGCCAGCAGCTTGAGCCTAGCGGGAGGTGGGGAGCTGTTTTTT. It translates to CASSLSLAGGGELFF.

This clone is labeled as medium-sized. V is TRBV5-1 and J is TRBJ1-4, with a possible D match to TRBD1 (6 bases). This CDR3 comprises 14 residues. Germline V gene data show CDR1 as SGHRS and CDR2 as YFSETQ. The V and J ends lost 2 bases and 8 bases respectively, with 13 bases between them. CDR3 DNA: TGCGCCAGCAGCTTTACAGGGTTGGGGGAAAAACTGTTTTTT. Translated, it gives CASSFTGLGEKLFF.

This clone is medium-sized by share. The chain joins TRBV4-1 to TRBJ1-4, with D hard to call. CDR1 is MGHRA, CDR2 YSYEKL, per germline. The CDR3 has 12 amino acids. V was clipped by 5 bases and J by 7 bases, with 8 bases between them. For the CDR3, the DNA is TGCGCCAGCAGCATCCGGGGTGAAAAACTGTTTTTT. Its translation: CASSIRGEKLFF.

This clone has just a few counts. The chain employs TRBV27 and TRBJ2-7; D might be TRBD1 (6 bases). The CDR3 has 14 amino acids. The germline V gene encodes CDR1 MNHEY and CDR2 SMNVEV (reference sequence). Trimming pared 5 bases from V and 3 bases from J, leaving 14 bases between. CDR3 protein: CASSAYRDDYEQYF. DNA for the CDR3: TGTGCCAGCAGTGCGTACAGGGATGACTACGAGCAGTACTTC.